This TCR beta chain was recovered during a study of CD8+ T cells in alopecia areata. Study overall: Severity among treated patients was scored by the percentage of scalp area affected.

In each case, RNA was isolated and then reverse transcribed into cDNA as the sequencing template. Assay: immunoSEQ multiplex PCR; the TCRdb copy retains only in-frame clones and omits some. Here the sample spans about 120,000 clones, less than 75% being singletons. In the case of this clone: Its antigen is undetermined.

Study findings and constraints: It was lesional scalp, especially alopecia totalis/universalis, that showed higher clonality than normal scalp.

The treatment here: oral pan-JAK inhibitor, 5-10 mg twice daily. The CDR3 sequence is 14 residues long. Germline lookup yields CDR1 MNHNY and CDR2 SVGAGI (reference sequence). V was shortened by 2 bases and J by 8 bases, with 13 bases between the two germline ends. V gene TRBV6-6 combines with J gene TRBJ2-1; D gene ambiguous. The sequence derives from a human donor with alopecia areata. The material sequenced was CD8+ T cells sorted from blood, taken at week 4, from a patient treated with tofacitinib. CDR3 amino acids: CASSYAVLSDEQFF. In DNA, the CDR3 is TGTGCCAGCAGTTACGCCGTTCTCTCGGATGAGCAGTTCTTC.